Following are 16 T cell receptor beta chains from one sample sequenced in a study of blood T cell repertoires in COVID-19. Sequencing was performed with immunoSEQ multiplex PCR; in TCRdb, only in-frame clones are kept and a portion is missing. The data contain around 13,000 clones, 83% of them singletons. Source material: peripheral blood. The receptors stem from a woman aged 60-70 years with acute or convalescent COVID-19.

The chain carries TRBV28 and TRBJ1-4, with a possible D match to TRBD1 (6 bases). The CDR3 spans 14 residues. Germline V gene lookup returns CDR1 MDHEN and CDR2 SYDVKM. Trimming removed 7 bases at V and 8 bases at J, with 17 bases between. CDR3 loop: CASNPTGLEEKLFF. The CDR3 DNA reads TGTGCCAGCAACCCAACAGGGTTAGAGGAAAAACTGTTTTTT.

J is TRBJ1-2 and V is TRBV4-3, with D perhaps TRBD1 (5 bases). This CDR3 spans 15 amino acids. Looked up from germline, CDR1 is LGHNA and CDR2 is YSLEER. V dropped 1 base and J dropped 4 bases, with 13 bases sitting between them. CDR3 DNA sequence: TGCGCCAGCAGCCAAGGCGTCAGGGTGGTCTATGGCTACACCTTC. Its translation is CASSQGVRVVYGYTF.

There are a few counts of this clone. This chain links TRBV28 with TRBJ2-4; D may be TRBD2 (5 bases). Trimming shortened V by 2 bases and J by 1 base, and 15 bases separated the two germline ends. The CDR3 extends over 17 amino acids. Germline CDR1 and CDR2: MDHEN and SYDVKM. CDR3 protein: CASSLHGMGKAKNIQYF. The CDR3 DNA reads TGTGCCAGCAGTTTACACGGGATGGGGAAGGCCAAAAACATTCAGTACTTC.

The rearrangement uses TRBV6-5 and TRBJ1-1; the D gene is possibly TRBD1 (6 bases). V shed 5 bases and J shed 5 bases, with 18 bases lying between them. The CDR3 runs to 15 residues. Germline CDR1 and CDR2: MNHEY and SVGAGI. The CDR3 loop reads CASSPQNPGETEAFF. The DNA for the CDR3 is TGTGCCAGCAGTCCGCAGAACCCAGGGGAGACTGAAGCTTTCTTT.

The chain employs TRBV27 and TRBJ2-1, with D tentatively TRBD2 (6 bases). V shed 3 bases and J shed 2 bases, with 8 bases lying between them. This CDR3 has 14 amino acids. Germline V gives CDR1 MNHEY, CDR2 SMNVEV (reference sequence). The CDR3 protein is CASSLGGTYNEQFF. The CDR3 nucleotides are TGTGCCAGCAGTTTGGGAGGCACCTACAATGAGCAGTTCTTC.

This clone showed up just once. The chain couples TRBV7-3 to TRBJ2-2; 10 bases match TRBD1. The CDR3 contains 16 residues. V trimming: 1 base; J trimming: 4 bases; junction bases outside the gene matches: 3. Germline-derived CDR1 and CDR2 are SGHTA and FQGTGA. CDR3 bases: TGTGCCAGCAGCTTAAGGGGGACAGGGGCCACCGGGGAGCTGTTTTTT. Its translation: CASSLRGTGATGELFF.

This clone was seen once. The V and J genes are TRBV21-1 and TRBJ2-7; TRBD2, the table's D call, was not compared with the DNA. TRBV21-1 corresponds to a pseudogene. The CDR3 runs 14 residues. The CDR3 coding sequence is TGTGCCAGCAGCAAAGCGGCGGGGTCCCGCGAGCAGTACTTC. It yields the protein CASSKAAGSREQYF.

DNA of the CDR3: TGTGCCAGCAGTTACGGGCGGGAGCCCTCCTACGAGCAGTACTTC. Protein: CASSYGREPSYEQYF. J is TRBJ2-7 and V is TRBV6-5, with 7 bases that match TRBD2. The CDR3 is made up of 15 amino acids. Per germline, CDR1 MNHEY and CDR2 SVGAGI. With V trimmed by 2 bases and J by 0 bases, 4 bases remained unmatched.

The V gene is TRBV30, the J gene TRBJ1-2, with 7 positions matching TRBD1. The CDR3 is made up of 18 amino acids. Germline loops: CDR1 GTSNPN, CDR2 SVGIG (reference sequence). V dropped 0 bases and J dropped 4; count of bases not matched to a gene: 17. In DNA form, the CDR3 reads TGTGCCTGGAGTGTACGGCTGGACAGGTTAATTGGTGGCTATGGCTACACCTTC. It translates to CAWSVRLDRLIGGYGYTF. Complete variable domain (other parts from reference TRBV30 and TRBJ1-2): SQTIHQWPATLVQPVGSPLSLECTVEGTSNPNLYWYRQAAGRGLQLLFYSVGIGQISSEVPQNLSASRPQDRQFILSSKKLLLSDSGFYLCAWSVRLDRLIGGYGYTFGSGTRLTVV.

This clone was counted between two and nine times. This CDR3 reads CASSPTTGIRDEQYF. The CDR3 DNA follows: TGTGCCAGCTCACCAACGACAGGGATTAGGGACGAGCAGTACTTC. The rearrangement links TRBV18 to TRBJ2-7; 7 bases match TRBD1. This CDR3 contains 15 residues. Per germline, CDR1 KGHSH and CDR2 LQKENI. Trimming took 2 bases from V and 5 from J; bases not matched to a gene: 9.

This chain joins TRBV12-5 and TRBJ1-1; 9 bases are a match to TRBD1. The CDR3 has 17 amino acids. Germline CDR1 is LGHNT and CDR2 is FRNRAP. V lost 3 bases to trimming and J lost 0 bases; unmatched junction nucleotides: 8. The DNA for the CDR3 is TGTGCTAGTGGTTTATATACAGGGGGCACGATGAACACTGAAGCTTTCTTT. Translated: CASGLYTGGTMNTEAFF. Combining the CDR3 with reference TRBV12-5 and TRBJ1-1 gives the whole variable domain DARVTQTPRHKVTEMGQEVTMRCQPILGHNTVFWYRQTMMQGLELLAYFRNRAPLDDSGMPKDRFSAEMPDATLATLKIQPSEPRDSAVYFCASGLYTGGTMNTEAFFGQGTRLTVV.

This chain joins TRBV10-3 and TRBJ1-3; TRBD1 might be the D (5 bases). With 11 bases removed from V and 0 bases from J, the gap between germline ends came to 23 bases. Germline CDR1 is ENHRY and CDR2 is SYGVKD. CDR3 length equals 17 residues. The CDR3 coding sequence is TGTGCCGTACGACAGCTACTTATCTCGAACTCTGGAAACACCATATATTTT. It specifies CAVRQLLISNSGNTIYF.

V is TRBV21-1 and J is TRBJ2-7; the DNA was not compared with TRBD2, the D call given in the table. TRBV21-1 is a recognized pseudogene. This CDR3 is built from 16 residues. The CDR3 coding sequence is TGTGCCAGCAGCCAGCGGGCAATACCGGGATCCTACGAGCAGTACTTC. Translating gives CASSQRAIPGSYEQYF.

The chain employs TRBV6-6 and TRBJ1-2; TRBD1 might be the D (6 bases). The V gene lost 5 bases and the J gene lost 2 bases, with 18 bases spanning the gap. Germline V lookup: CDR1 MNHNY, CDR2 SVGAGI (reference sequence). The CDR3 contains 16 residues. This CDR3 is CASSHSNREVNYGYTF. CDR3 nucleotide sequence: TGTGCCAGCAGTCATTCCAACAGGGAAGTAAACTATGGCTACACCTTC.

The V gene is TRBV10-2, the J gene TRBJ2-7; the D is unclear. This CDR3 is built from 16 residues. CDR1 WSHSY and CDR2 SAAADI come from the germline V gene. V dropped 7 bases and J dropped 7 bases, with 26 bases sitting between them. CDR3 sequence (DNA): TGCGCCAGCACCTACTCCCTGGCTAGTTCGGGTGTGGAGCAGTACTTC. It codes for CASTYSLASSGVEQYF.

V is TRBV28 and J is TRBJ1-5; D perhaps matches TRBD1 (5 bases). This CDR3 is 17 amino acids long. Germline values: CDR1 MDHEN, CDR2 SYDVKM. With 4 bases removed from V and 3 bases from J, the gap between germline ends came to 19 bases. CDR3 region: CASSWARTSQHNQPQHF. The CDR3 DNA reads TGTGCCAGCAGTTGGGCCCGGACATCCCAACACAATCAGCCCCAGCATTTT.